The sequence of this T cell receptor beta chain was determined in a study of vaccination effects on CD4 cells after COVID-19. Whole-study context: It was a median of 72 days after the second dose that post-vaccine samples were obtained.

Study-wide results and caveats: Marked clonal contraction of infection- and vaccine-induced clones was seen late after vaccination.

Expansion with viral peptide pools was applied to antigen-specific CD4+ T cells by the ViraFEST assay prior to sequencing. Following culture for approximately 11 days, CD4+ T cells were isolated. Participants received two doses of either the BNT162b2 or mRNA-1273 vaccine. Half-medium exchanges with IL-2 medium took place on days 3 and 7. In germline, CDR1 is SGHAT, CDR2 FQNNGV. Losses at the gene ends were 0 bases for V and 2 bases for J; bases not matched to a gene: 1. This CDR3 spans 15 amino acids. Of note for this clone: The target antigen is unknown.

Generated by immunoSEQ multiplex PCR, the TCRdb table keeps only in-frame clones and is missing some. The sample carries about 46,000 clones, about 70% recorded once. The starting material was CD4+ T cells from PBMCs cultured with HCoV-OC43 spike peptides, obtained after COVID-19 vaccination. Subset defined: HCoV-OC43 spike overlapping peptide pool stimulation. This TCR derives from a human donor who received a COVID-19 vaccine. The chain employs TRBV11-2 and TRBJ2-7; the match to TRBD2 covers 10 bases. CDR3: CASSLELAGTYEQYF. The CDR3 region has the DNA TGTGCCAGCAGCTTAGAACTAGCGGGGACCTACGAGCAGTACTTC.